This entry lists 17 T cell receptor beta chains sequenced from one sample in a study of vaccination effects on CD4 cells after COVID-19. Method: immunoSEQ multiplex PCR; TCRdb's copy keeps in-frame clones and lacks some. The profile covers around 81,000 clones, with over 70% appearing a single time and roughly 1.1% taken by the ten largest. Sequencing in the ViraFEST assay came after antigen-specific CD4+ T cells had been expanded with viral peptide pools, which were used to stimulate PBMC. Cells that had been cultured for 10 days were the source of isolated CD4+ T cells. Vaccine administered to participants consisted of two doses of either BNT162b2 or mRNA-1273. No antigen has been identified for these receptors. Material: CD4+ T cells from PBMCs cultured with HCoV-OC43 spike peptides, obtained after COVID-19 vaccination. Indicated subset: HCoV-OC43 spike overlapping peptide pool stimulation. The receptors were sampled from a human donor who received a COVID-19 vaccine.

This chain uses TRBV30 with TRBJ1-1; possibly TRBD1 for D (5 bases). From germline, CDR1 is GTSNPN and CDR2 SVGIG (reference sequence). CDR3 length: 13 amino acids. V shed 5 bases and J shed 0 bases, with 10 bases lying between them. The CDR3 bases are TGTGCCTGGGGGTGGGGGGTGAACACTGAAGCTTTCTTT. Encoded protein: CAWGWGVNTEAFF.

CDR3: CASSLDPSGTGLADTQYF. The CDR3 DNA sequence: TGCGCCAGCAGCTTGGACCCTTCCGGGACAGGGTTGGCAGATACGCAGTATTTT. The chain carries TRBV5-1 and TRBJ2-3; 9 bases agree with TRBD1. There are 18 residues in the CDR3. V lost 0 bases, J lost 4 bases, and 12 bases stayed unmatched. Germline loops: CDR1 SGHRS, CDR2 YFSETQ.

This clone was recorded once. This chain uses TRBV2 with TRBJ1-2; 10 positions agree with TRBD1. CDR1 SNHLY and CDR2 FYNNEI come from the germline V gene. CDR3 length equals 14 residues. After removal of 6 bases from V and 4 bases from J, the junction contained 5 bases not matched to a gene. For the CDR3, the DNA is TGTGCCAGCAGAAGACAGGGGGCGGGCTATGGCTACACCTTC. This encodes CASRRQGAGYGYTF.

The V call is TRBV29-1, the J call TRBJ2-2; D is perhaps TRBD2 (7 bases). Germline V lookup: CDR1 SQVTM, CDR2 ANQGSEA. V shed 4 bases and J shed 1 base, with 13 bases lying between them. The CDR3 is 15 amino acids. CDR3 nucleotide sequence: TGCAGCGTTGCTGGGGGGGCAATGAACACCGGGGAGCTGTTTTTT. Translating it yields CSVAGGAMNTGELFF.

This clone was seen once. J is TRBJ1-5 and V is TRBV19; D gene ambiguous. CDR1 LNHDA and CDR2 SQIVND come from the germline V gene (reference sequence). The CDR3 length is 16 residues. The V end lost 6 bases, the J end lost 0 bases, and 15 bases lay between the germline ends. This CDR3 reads CASRMSGIRSNQPQHF. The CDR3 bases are TGTGCCAGTAGGATGTCCGGTATCCGTAGCAATCAGCCCCAGCATTTT.

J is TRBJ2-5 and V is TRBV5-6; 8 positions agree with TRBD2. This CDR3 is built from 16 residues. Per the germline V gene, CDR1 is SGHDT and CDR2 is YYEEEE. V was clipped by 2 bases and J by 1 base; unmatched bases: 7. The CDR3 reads CASSFRAGALQETQYF. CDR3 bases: TGTGCCAGCAGCTTTAGAGCGGGGGCCCTCCAAGAGACCCAGTACTTC.

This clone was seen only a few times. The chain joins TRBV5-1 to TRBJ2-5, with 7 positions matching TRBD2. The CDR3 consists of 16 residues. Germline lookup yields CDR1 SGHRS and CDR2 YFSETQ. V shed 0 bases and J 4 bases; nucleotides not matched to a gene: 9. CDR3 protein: CASSLGGRGFRETQYF. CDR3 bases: TGCGCCAGCAGCTTGGGCGGGCGGGGGTTCAGAGAGACCCAGTACTTC.

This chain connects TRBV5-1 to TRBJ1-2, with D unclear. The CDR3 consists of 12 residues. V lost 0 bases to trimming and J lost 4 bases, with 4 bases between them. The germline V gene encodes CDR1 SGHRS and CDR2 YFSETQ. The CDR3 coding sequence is TGCGCCAGCAGCTTGGACACCTATGGCTACACCTTC. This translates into CASSLDTYGYTF.

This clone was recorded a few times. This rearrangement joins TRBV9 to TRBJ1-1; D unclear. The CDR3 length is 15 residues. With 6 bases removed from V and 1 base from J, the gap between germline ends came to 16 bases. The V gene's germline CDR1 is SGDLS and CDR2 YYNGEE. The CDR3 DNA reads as TGTGCCAGCAAAATCGGTGAAGCAGAGAACACTGAAGCTTTCTTT. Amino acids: CASKIGEAENTEAFF.

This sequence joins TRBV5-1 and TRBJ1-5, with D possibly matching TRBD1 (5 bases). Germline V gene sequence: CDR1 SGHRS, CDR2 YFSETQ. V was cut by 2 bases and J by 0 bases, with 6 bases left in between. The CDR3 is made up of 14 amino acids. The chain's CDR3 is CASSFGGSNQPQHF. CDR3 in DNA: TGCGCCAGCAGCTTCGGGGGTAGCAATCAGCCCCAGCATTTT. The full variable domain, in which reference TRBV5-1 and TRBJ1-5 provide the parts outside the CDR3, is KAGVTQTPRYLIKTRGQQVTLSCSPISGHRSVSWYQQTPGQGLQFLFEYFSETQRNKGNFPGRFSGRQFSNSRSEMNVSTLELGDSALYLCASSFGGSNQPQHFGDGTRLSIL.

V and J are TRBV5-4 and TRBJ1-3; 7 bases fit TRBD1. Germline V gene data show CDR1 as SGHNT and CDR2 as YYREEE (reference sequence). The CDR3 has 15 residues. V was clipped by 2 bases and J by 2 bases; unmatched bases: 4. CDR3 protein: CASSFSQGTGNTIYF. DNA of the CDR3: TGTGCCAGCAGCTTCTCACAGGGGACTGGAAACACCATATATTTT.

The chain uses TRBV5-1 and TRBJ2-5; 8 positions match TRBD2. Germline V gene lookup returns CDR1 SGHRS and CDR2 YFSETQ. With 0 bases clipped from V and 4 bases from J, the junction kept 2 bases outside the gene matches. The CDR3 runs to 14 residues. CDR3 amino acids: CASSLERGSETQYF. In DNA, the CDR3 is TGCGCCAGCAGCTTGGAGCGGGGGTCAGAGACCCAGTACTTC.

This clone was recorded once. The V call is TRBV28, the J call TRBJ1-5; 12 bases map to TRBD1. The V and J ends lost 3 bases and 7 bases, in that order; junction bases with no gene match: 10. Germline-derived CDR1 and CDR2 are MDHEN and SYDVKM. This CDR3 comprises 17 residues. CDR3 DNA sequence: TGTGCCAGCAGTTTGCCTGGGACAGGGGGCTCGTGGCAGCCCCAGCATTTT. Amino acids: CASSLPGTGGSWQPQHF.

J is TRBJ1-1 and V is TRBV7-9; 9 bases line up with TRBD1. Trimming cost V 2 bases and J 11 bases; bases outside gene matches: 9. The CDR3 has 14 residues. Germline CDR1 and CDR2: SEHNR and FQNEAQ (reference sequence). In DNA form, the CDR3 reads TGTGCCAGCAGCTTAAACAGGGGGCAAGAGTCTGCTTTCTTT. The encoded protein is CASSLNRGQESAFF.

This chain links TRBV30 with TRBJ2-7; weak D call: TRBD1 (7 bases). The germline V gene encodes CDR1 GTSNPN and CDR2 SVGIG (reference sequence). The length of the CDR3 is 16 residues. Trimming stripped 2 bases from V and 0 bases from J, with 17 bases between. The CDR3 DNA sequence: TGTGCCTGGAGTAGCGGGCAGGGGGTGGTCTCCTACGAGCAGTACGTC. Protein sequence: CAWSSGQGVVSYEQYV.

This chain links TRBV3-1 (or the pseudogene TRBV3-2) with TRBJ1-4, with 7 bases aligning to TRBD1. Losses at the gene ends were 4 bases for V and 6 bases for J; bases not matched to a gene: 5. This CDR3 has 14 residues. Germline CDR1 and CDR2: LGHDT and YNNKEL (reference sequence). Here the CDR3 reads CASSLTGIDEKLFF. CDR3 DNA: TGTGCCAGCAGCCTGACAGGGATAGATGAAAAACTGTTTTTT.

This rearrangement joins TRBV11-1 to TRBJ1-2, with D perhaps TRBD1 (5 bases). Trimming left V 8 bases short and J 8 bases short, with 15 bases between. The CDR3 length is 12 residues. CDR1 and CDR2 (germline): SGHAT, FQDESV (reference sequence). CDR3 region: CASSWGGDGYTF. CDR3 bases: TGTGCCAGCTCCTGGGGAGGGGACGGCTACACCTTC.